This is a list of T cell receptor beta chains from one sample in a study of siplizumab effects on memory and regulatory T cells. Sequenced by immunoSEQ multiplex PCR; TCRdb stores in-frame clones only, minus some. Of over 90,000 clones in the sample, approximately 90% are singletons; the top ten hold 0.85% to 1.3%. Material for sequencing was CD4+ T cells sorted from blood. These receptors were collected from a human donor in good health. The CDR3 runs from the conserved cysteine through the conserved F or W. D genes are given only for firm matches. Not all rows give a size; the values are once, few, many and, for expanded clones, a class.

>TRBV30|TRBJ1-1|-|-|13
TGTGCCTGGAAAGGCGTTATGAACACTGAAGCTTTCTTT
CAWKGVMNTEAFF
>TRBV18|TRBJ2-7|-|TRBD1|14
TGTGCCAGCTCACCTCGGGACAGGGCCTACGAGCAGTACTTC
CASSPRDRAYEQYF
>TRBV6-4|TRBJ1-5|-|-|15
TGTGCCAGCAGTGGGGGGGGAGAGTGGATTCAGCCCCAGCATTTT
CASSGGGEWIQPQHF
>TRBV7-9|TRBJ2-2|-|-|15
TGTGCCAGCAGCTTTTTGGTGTCGGGCACCGGGGAGCTGTTTTTT
CASSFLVSGTGELFF
>TRBV18|TRBJ2-3|-|-|13
TGTGCCAGCTCACCAGGGTCTAGGGATACGCAGTATTTT
CASSPGSRDTQYF
>TRBV27|TRBJ2-7|-|-|13
TGTGCCAGCTATGAGGGGGCGGGACGCGGATTGCACTTC
CASYEGAGRGLHF
>TRBV30|TRBJ2-7|-|-|13
TGTGCCCGGAGTTCGGGCAGGGTCCACGAGCAGTACTTC
CARSSGRVHEQYF
>TRBV5-1|TRBJ1-4|-|TRBD1|17
TGCGCCAGCAGCCGACAGGGGTCGGGGGGAACTAATGAAAAACTGTTTTTT
CASSRQGSGGTNEKLFF
>TRBV5-1|TRBJ1-1|once|-|14
TGCGCCAGCAGCCTAACCCGCCGTAACACTGAAGCTTTCTTT
CASSLTRRNTEAFF
>TRBV7-2|TRBJ1-1|-|-|14
TGTGCCAGCAGCGCCCGGGCCGCGCTGGATGAAGCTTTCTTT
CASSARAALDEAFF
>TRBV2|TRBJ1-5|-|-|14
TGTGCCAGCAGCGGGGCGAACCGGGACCAGCCCCAGCATTTT
CASSGANRDQPQHF
>TRBV11-2|TRBJ1-4|once|-|15
TGTGCCAGCAGCTTCGAACAGGCAACTAATGAAAAACTGTTTTTT
CASSFEQATNEKLFF
>TRBV14|TRBJ2-3|once|-|17
TGTGCCAGCAGCCAAGCTACCTGGATCAACGAACGGGATACGCAGTATTTT
CASSQATWINERDTQYF
>TRBV19|TRBJ1-5|-|-|15
TGTGCCAGTAGTATAGAAGAGGGACCAAATCAGCCCCAGCATTTT
CASSIEEGPNQPQHF
>TRBV6-1|TRBJ1-5|-|-|15
TGTGCCACCTCGACGGACAGAATAAACAATCAGCCCCAGCATTTT
CATSTDRINNQPQHF
>TRBV7-8|TRBJ2-4|-|-|18
TGTGCCAGCAGCTTGTATACCTCCGGGCGGTTAGCCAAAAACATTCAGTACTTC
CASSLYTSGRLAKNIQYF
>TRBV5-6|TRBJ2-7|-|-|13
TGTGCCAGCAGCCGTAGCGGTACCTACGAGCAGTACTTC
CASSRSGTYEQYF
>TRBV30|TRBJ1-2|-|-|10
TGTGCCTGGGAGACATCTGGCTACACCTTC
CAWETSGYTF
>TRBV11-2|TRBJ1-2|-|-|13
TGTGCCAGCAGACAGGGTCTCGTCTATGGCTACACCTTC
CASRQGLVYGYTF
>TRBV5-1|TRBJ1-4|-|TRBD1|16
TGCGCCAGCAGCTTGGCTGGGCGGACAGGGACCGAAAAACTGTTTTTT
CASSLAGRTGTEKLFF
>TRBV4-2|TRBJ2-2|-|-|12
TGTGCCAGCAGCCCTCGGTTCGGGGAGCTGTTTTTT
CASSPRFGELFF
>TRBV5-1|TRBJ1-3|-|-|14
TGCGCCAGCAGCATCACGGGCTCTGGAAACACCATATATTTT
CASSITGSGNTIYF
>TRBV29-1|TRBJ1-5|-|-|13
TGCAGCGCCCAGACAGGAGGGTACCAGCCCCAGCATTTT
CSAQTGGYQPQHF
>TRBV6-5|TRBJ2-4|-|TRBD2|16
TGTGCCAGCAGTTACTCGACCGGGAGGGCCAAGAACATTCAGTACTTC
CASSYSTGRAKNIQYF
>TRBV7-3|TRBJ2-3|-|TRBD2|17
TGTGCCAGCAGCCTAGGGGGACTAGCGGGGGTCACAGATACGCAGTATTTT
CASSLGGLAGVTDTQYF
>TRBV28|TRBJ2-3|-|-|12
TGTGCCAGCAGTTACGGATCCTCTAGGCAGTATTTT
CASSYGSSRQYF
>TRBV30|TRBJ2-1|-|TRBD1|15
TGTGCCTGGAGTGTACACACTACAACAGGGGATGAGCAGTTCTTC
CAWSVHTTTGDEQFF
>TRBV18|TRBJ1-1|once|-|14
TGTGCCAGCTCACCGACCGGGGTAGGCACTGAAGCTTTCTTT
CASSPTGVGTEAFF
>TRBV7-8|TRBJ1-5|-|-|14
TGTGCCAGCAGCTTAGGTCAATTCGATCAGCCCCAGCATTTT
CASSLGQFDQPQHF
>TRBV10-1|TRBJ2-3|-|-|12
TGCGCCACCGCTTTCCATCCCGATACGCAGTATTTT
CATAFHPDTQYF
>TRBV4-1|TRBJ2-5|-|TRBD2|15
TGCGCCAGCAGCCAAGCCCGGACTAGCGTGGAGACCCAGTACTTC
CASSQARTSVETQYF
>TRBV27|TRBJ2-3|-|TRBD1|14
TGTGCCAGCCTTGGACAGGGGGGCGCGGATACGCAGTATTTT
CASLGQGGADTQYF
>TRBV18|TRBJ2-7|once|-|11
TGTGCCAGCTCACCACAATTAGAGCAGTACTTC
CASSPQLEQYF
>TRBV19|TRBJ2-5|-|-|15
TGTGCCAGTAGTGATAGGAGACTAGTCGTGGAGACCCAGTACTTC
CASSDRRLVVETQYF
>TRBV2|TRBJ2-2|-|-|12
TGTGCCAGCCGACGGATCGCCGGGGAGCTGTTTTTT
CASRRIAGELFF
>TRBV7-7|TRBJ1-1|-|-|13
TGTGCCAGCATTAGTGGGAAGAACACTGAAGCTTTCTTT
CASISGKNTEAFF
>TRBV19|TRBJ2-1|-|TRBD1|14
TGTGCCAGTAGTATTCCGGGACAGACCTTTGAGCAGTTCTTC
CASSIPGQTFEQFF
>TRBV6-5|TRBJ1-1|-|TRBD1|11
TGTGCCAGCAGTCGACAGGGCCGAGCTTTCTTT
CASSRQGRAFF
>TRBV28|TRBJ1-5|-|TRBD1|15
TGTGCCAGTCCACCGACAGGGGCTGGCAATCAGCCCCAGCATTTT
CASPPTGAGNQPQHF
>TRBV10-3|TRBJ1-2|-|-|14
TGTGCCATCAGTGGAGGGGCCGGGGACTCTGGCTACACCTTC
CAISGGAGDSGYTF
>TRBV28|TRBJ1-5|-|-|13
TGTGCCACCTGGAATTCCGGCACTTTGACCCAGCATTTT
CATWNSGTLTQHF
>TRBV23-1|TRBJ1-1|once|-|14
TGCGCCAGCAGTCCCCCCCCCGGGTACACTGAAGCTTTCTTT
CASSPPPGYTEAFF
>TRBV11-2|TRBJ1-4|-|-|16
TGTGCCAGCAGCTTAGGAGGGTCCCCAACTAATGAAAAACTGTTTTTT
CASSLGGSPTNEKLFF
>TRBV11-2|TRBJ2-7|-|-|14
TGTGCCAGCAGCTCCTTCGTCCCTCCCTACGAGCAGTACTTC
CASSSFVPPYEQYF
>TRBV28|TRBJ2-2|-|-|13
TGTGCCAGCAGGGGCCCGAACACCGGGGAGCTGTTTTTT
CASRGPNTGELFF
>TRBV7-2|TRBJ2-1|-|TRBD2|15
TGTGCCAGCAGCTCTAGCGGGATCCCCTACAATGAGCAGTTCTTC
CASSSSGIPYNEQFF
>TRBV20-1|TRBJ2-1|-|TRBD2|11
TGCAGCGGGGGGGCTTACAATGAGCAGTTCTTC
CSGGAYNEQFF
>TRBV7-3|TRBJ2-3|-|TRBD2|15
TGTGCCAGCAGCTGGGGGACTAGCGGGAGGAATACGCAGTATTTT
CASSWGTSGRNTQYF
>TRBV2|TRBJ1-1|-|-|15
TGTGCCAGCAGTGAAGAGTGGGGGGGAAACACTGAAGCTTTCTTT
CASSEEWGGNTEAFF
>TRBV6-5|TRBJ1-2|-|TRBD1|15
TGTGCCAGCAGCGATTCGGGCAGGGGGCGTTATGGCTACACCTTC
CASSDSGRGRYGYTF
>TRBV5-4|TRBJ1-1|-|-|14
TGTGCCAGCAGCCAATTTCTGGGCCCACAAGGAGCTTTCTTT
CASSQFLGPQGAFF
>TRBV6-5|TRBJ2-5|-|-|11
TGTGCCAGCAGTGATTTGGAGACCCAGTACTTC
CASSDLETQYF
>TRBV28|TRBJ2-1|-|-|16
TGTGCCAGCACCTTCCGGCGTCGCATTGGCAACAATGAGCAGTTCTTC
CASTFRRRIGNNEQFF
>TRBV19|TRBJ1-4|once|TRBD1|15
TGTGCCAGTAGTATCGCCGGGACAGGTCGTGAAAAACTGTTTTTT
CASSIAGTGREKLFF
>TRBV7-2|TRBJ1-5|-|-|15
TGTGCCAGCAGCCCCTTGCGGACAGATTATCAGCCCCAGCATTTT
CASSPLRTDYQPQHF
>TRBV15|TRBJ1-4|-|-|15
TGTGCCACCAGCACAGAAGGTGGCAGATCCGGGCAGCTGTTTTTT
CATSTEGGRSGQLFF
>TRBV6-5|TRBJ1-6|-|TRBD1|15
TGTGCCAGCAGTACCAGACAGGGCCGAGGATCACCCCTCCACTTT
CASSTRQGRGSPLHF